These 30 T cell receptor beta chains originate from one sample sequenced in a study of CD8+ T cells in alopecia areata. Reverse transcribed after extraction, RNA yielded cDNA as the sequencing template. Generated by immunoSEQ multiplex PCR, the TCRdb table keeps only in-frame clones and is missing some. The profile shows about 130,000 clones, 45% to 60% of them singletons. The source material was CD4+ T cells sorted from blood, sampled at week 0. The receptors originated from a human donor with alopecia areata.

The J gene is TRBJ2-2, the V gene TRBV7-3; D unclear. This CDR3 comprises 13 residues. Deletions cut 4 bases from V and 3 bases from J, with 6 bases between. Germline V CDR1 and CDR2: SGHTA, FQGTGA. The CDR3 DNA is TGTGCCAGCAGCTCCCGATACACCGGGGAGCTGTTTTTT. As protein: CASSSRYTGELFF.

This chain links TRBV29-1 with TRBJ2-7, with no clear D. CDR3 length equals 12 residues. V was shortened by 4 bases and J by 2 bases, with 9 bases between the two germline ends. Germline CDR1 reads SQVTM; CDR2 reads ANQGSEA. The DNA of the CDR3 is TGCAGCGTTGTAGGTCTAACCTACGAGCAGTACTTC. Protein product: CSVVGLTYEQYF.

The CDR3 DNA reads as TGTGCCAGCGCTAGAGGCCTTCACTATGGCTACACCTTC. The encoded protein is CASARGLHYGYTF. The chain employs TRBV27 and TRBJ1-2; D ambiguous. Germline CDR1 MNHEY, CDR2 SMNVEV (reference sequence). V shed 8 bases and J shed 3 bases, with 13 bases lying between them. The CDR3 runs to 13 residues.

This chain uses TRBV7-2 with TRBJ2-1; 11 nucleotides agree with TRBD2. The CDR3 is made up of 16 amino acids. The J segment lost 5 bases and the V segment lost 5 bases, leaving 8 bases of the junction unmatched. CDR1 is SGHTA, CDR2 FQGNSA, per germline. Here the CDR3 reads CASSRAAGLADNEQFF. CDR3 DNA sequence: TGTGCCAGCAGCCGCGCGGCGGGACTAGCGGACAATGAGCAGTTCTTC.

The chain employs TRBV21-1 and TRBJ2-1. TRBV21-1 is listed as a pseudogene. The CDR3 spans 13 residues. The CDR3 sequence: CASSKGAGTEQFF. The CDR3, as DNA: TGTGCCAGCAGCAAAGGGGCAGGGACTGAGCAGTTCTTC.

This clone occurred once. J is TRBJ1-4 and V is TRBV7-2, with TRBD1 identical over 10 bases. There are 15 residues in the CDR3. The trim removed 5 bases at V and 6 bases at J, leaving 6 bases unmatched. Germline-derived CDR1 and CDR2 are SGHTA and FQGNSA. The CDR3 here is CASSPTGTGDEKLFF. In DNA, the CDR3 is TGTGCCAGCAGCCCCACCGGGACAGGGGATGAAAAACTGTTTTTT.

The V gene is TRBV4-1, the J gene TRBJ1-1; D not resolved. The CDR3 sequence is 14 residues long. Looked up from germline, CDR1 is MGHRA and CDR2 is YSYEKL. V lost 5 bases and J lost 0, with 10 bases in between. CDR3 coding DNA: TGCGCCAGCAGCAAAGGACCGATGAACACTGAAGCTTTCTTT. It is translated as CASSKGPMNTEAFF.

The V and J genes are TRBV7-6 and TRBJ1-1, with D hard to call. V gave up 1 base and J gave up 1 base, with 4 bases separating them. This CDR3 comprises 13 residues. Germline loops: CDR1 SGHVS, CDR2 FNYEAQ. The CDR3 region is CASSLEENTEAFF. The CDR3 DNA reads as TGTGCCAGCAGCTTAGAGGAGAACACTGAAGCTTTCTTT. Full variable domain (outside the CDR3, taken from reference TRBV7-6 and TRBJ1-1): GAGVSQSPRYKVTKRGQDVALRCDPISGHVSLYWYRQALGQGPEFLTYFNYEAQQDKSGLPNDRFSAERPEGSISTLTIQRTEQRDSAMYRCASSLEENTEAFFGQGTRLTVV.

This clone is a singleton in its sample. The CDR3 region has the DNA TGTGCCAGCAGTGATGACAATGAGCAGTTCTTC. Protein product: CASSDDNEQFF. This chain uses TRBV2 with TRBJ2-1; unclear D gene. The germline V gene has CDR1 SNHLY and CDR2 FYNNEI. The V gene lost 3 bases and the J gene lost 5 bases, with 2 bases spanning the gap. The CDR3 contains 11 residues.

The rearrangement links TRBV7-9 to TRBJ2-3; 7 positions match TRBD2. The CDR3 is 15 residues long. J was trimmed by 4 bases and V by 1 base; bases with no gene match: 5. Germline-derived CDR1 and CDR2 are SEHNR and FQNEAQ (reference sequence). In DNA form, the CDR3 reads TGTGCCAGCAGCTTAGGGACTAGTGGTCCAGATACGCAGTATTTT. It encodes CASSLGTSGPDTQYF. The variable domain in full, with the rest retrieved from reference TRBV7-9 and TRBJ2-3, is DTGVSQNPRHKITKRGQNVTFRCDPISEHNRLYWYRQTLGQGPEFLTYFQNEAQLEKSRLLSDRFSAERPKGSFSTLEIQRTEQGDSAMYLCASSLGTSGPDTQYFGPGTRLTVL.

V usage is TRBV5-4 and J usage is TRBJ2-3; 8 bases align to TRBD1. Germline lookup yields CDR1 SGHNT and CDR2 YYREEE (reference sequence). V lost 5 bases and J lost 0; bases outside the gene matches: 5. CDR3 length: 15 residues. As DNA, the CDR3 is TGTGCCAGCAGAGACCAGGGGGCGAGCACAGATACGCAGTATTTT. Its protein product is CASRDQGASTDTQYF. The whole variable domain, remainder taken from reference TRBV5-4 and TRBJ2-3, is ETGVTQSPTHLIKTRGQQVTLRCSSQSGHNTVSWYQQALGQGPQFIFQYYREEENGRGNFPPRFSGLQFPNYSSELNVNALELDDSALYLCASRDQGASTDTQYFGPGTRLTVL.

The chain uses TRBV5-6 and TRBJ2-4; 7 nucleotides line up with TRBD1. The length of the CDR3 is 13 residues. Germline V lookup: CDR1 SGHDT, CDR2 YYEEEE. J lost 6 bases, V lost 2 bases, and 2 bases had no gene match. CDR3 nucleotide sequence: TGTGCCAGCAGCTTACAGGGGCGAAACATTCAGTACTTC. It translates to CASSLQGRNIQYF.

This chain links TRBV11-1 with TRBJ2-1, with D possibly TRBD2 on 7 matching bases. The germline V and J ends were trimmed by 5 bases and 8 bases, with 22 bases remaining between them. The CDR3 consists of 16 residues. The V gene's germline CDR1 is SGHAT and CDR2 FQDESV (reference sequence). CDR3 in amino acids: CASSTWRGPLRDEQFF. The CDR3 DNA reads TGTGCCAGCAGCACATGGCGGGGGCCACTCAGGGATGAGCAGTTCTTC.

The chain combines TRBV5-1 with TRBJ2-5; 8 nucleotides match TRBD2. V dropped 0 bases and J dropped 5; count of bases not matched to a gene: 12. This CDR3 spans 17 amino acids. Germline V CDR1 and CDR2: SGHRS, YFSETQ. The CDR3, as DNA: TGCGCCAGCAGCTTGGTACTAGCGGCAGGTGGTGGGGAGACCCAGTACTTC. Its protein is CASSLVLAAGGGETQYF.

V and J are TRBV4-2 and TRBJ1-5, with 8 positions matching TRBD1. Trimming took 1 base from V and 9 from J; bases not matched to a gene: 5. Germline V gene data show CDR1 as LGHNA and CDR2 as YNFKEQ. The CDR3 runs to 14 residues. This CDR3 reads CASSQGQGRRPQHF. In DNA form, the CDR3 reads TGTGCCAGCAGCCAAGGACAGGGGAGGCGGCCCCAGCATTTT.

The chain couples TRBV18 to TRBJ2-2; 7 nucleotides align to TRBD1. CDR3 size: 15 residues. Germline CDR1 and CDR2: KGHSH and LQKENI. The V and J ends lost 4 bases and 4 bases, in that order; junction bases with no gene match: 6. CDR3 nucleotides: TGTGCCAGCTCACAGGGGGCGCGAAGCACCGGGGAGCTGTTTTTT. It yields the protein CASSQGARSTGELFF.

The chain uses TRBV7-9 and TRBJ1-1; no clear D gene. From germline, CDR1 is SEHNR and CDR2 FQNEAQ (reference sequence). This CDR3 contains 11 residues. V was shortened by 7 bases and J by 7 bases, with 10 bases between the two germline ends. CDR3 in amino acids: CASNSGLEAFF. DNA for the CDR3: TGTGCCAGCAACTCGGGCCTTGAAGCTTTCTTT.

This chain uses TRBV7-2 with TRBJ1-5; possible D gene TRBD1, 6 bases. Trimming shortened V by 5 bases and J by 3 bases, and 8 bases separated the two germline ends. The CDR3 spans 13 residues. The germline V gene encodes CDR1 SGHTA and CDR2 FQGNSA. The CDR3 bases are TGTGCCAGCAGCCGGGACACCAATCAGCCCCAGCATTTT. This sequence encodes CASSRDTNQPQHF.

V usage is TRBV7-9 and J usage is TRBJ2-7; weak D call: TRBD2 (6 bases). The germline gives CDR1 SEHNR, CDR2 FQNEAQ (reference sequence). Between the trimmed V and J ends, which lost 1 base and 2 bases, there was a span of 15 bases. This CDR3 is built from 16 residues. The CDR3, as DNA: TGTGCCAGCAGCTTAGGCGAGGCGGGAACCCCCTACGAGCAGTACTTC. Amino acid sequence: CASSLGEAGTPYEQYF.

The chain uses TRBV7-2 and TRBJ1-1, with D hard to call. Germline V gene sequence: CDR1 SGHTA, CDR2 FQGNSA. This CDR3 spans 14 amino acids. V was shortened by 5 bases and J by 4 bases, with 14 bases between the two germline ends. Here the CDR3 DNA reads TGTGCCAGCAGCCACCGGAGTGGAGGCACTGAAGCTTTCTTT. Protein: CASSHRSGGTEAFF.

Here the CDR3 DNA reads TGTGCCAGCAGCTTAGCCGGGACTAGCGGTAACAATGAGCAGTTCTTC. Its protein is CASSLAGTSGNNEQFF. This chain connects TRBV7-9 to TRBJ2-1; 11 bases align to TRBD2. Losses at the gene ends were 0 bases for V and 5 bases for J; bases not matched to a gene: 3. CDR3 size: 16 residues. Germline V gene lookup returns CDR1 SEHNR and CDR2 FQNEAQ (reference sequence).

CDR3 DNA sequence: TGTGCCAGCAGCCCTACCGGCAGGGCCGATACGCAGTATTTT. Its protein product is CASSPTGRADTQYF. The V call is TRBV7-3, the J call TRBJ2-3, with D possibly matching TRBD1 (5 bases). Trimming stripped 5 bases from V and 6 bases from J, with 15 bases between. Germline V CDR1 and CDR2: SGHTA, FQGTGA. This CDR3 has 14 residues.

This clone was detected a few times. In nucleotides, the CDR3 is TGTGCCAGCAGCCAACGCCGCGGGGGGGCAGGCACTGAAGCTTTCTTT. Its translation is CASSQRRGGAGTEAFF. The chain has TRBV7-9 and TRBJ1-1; possible D gene TRBD1, 6 bases. V was pared by 5 bases and J by 4 bases, with 20 bases between. This CDR3 contains 16 residues. Germline CDR1 and CDR2: SEHNR and FQNEAQ (reference sequence). Full variable domain (rest looked up from reference TRBV7-9 and TRBJ1-1): DTGVSQNPRHKITKRGQNVTFRCDPISEHNRLYWYRQTLGQGPEFLTYFQNEAQLEKSRLLSDRFSAERPKGSFSTLEIQRTEQGDSAMYLCASSQRRGGAGTEAFFGQGTRLTVV.

J is TRBJ2-3 and V is TRBV7-9; unclear D gene. The CDR3 sequence is 13 residues long. The germline V and J ends were trimmed by 3 bases and 2 bases, with 6 bases remaining between them. Looked up from germline, CDR1 is SEHNR and CDR2 is FQNEAQ (reference sequence). CDR3 DNA sequence: TGTGCCAGCAGCTTCCCTACCACAGATACGCAGTATTTT. Translating gives CASSFPTTDTQYF. Full variable domain (outside the CDR3, taken from reference TRBV7-9 and TRBJ2-3): DTGVSQNPRHKITKRGQNVTFRCDPISEHNRLYWYRQTLGQGPEFLTYFQNEAQLEKSRLLSDRFSAERPKGSFSTLEIQRTEQGDSAMYLCASSFPTTDTQYFGPGTRLTVL.

This chain uses TRBV29-1 with TRBJ2-3; tentative D call: TRBD2 (7 bases). Trimming left V 2 bases short and J 4 bases short, with 10 bases between. The CDR3 is made up of 13 amino acids. CDR1 is SQVTM, CDR2 ANQGSEA, per germline. The CDR3 region is CSVERGGSDTQYF. The CDR3 DNA is TGCAGCGTTGAAAGGGGGGGATCAGATACGCAGTATTTT.

V usage is TRBV4-3 and J usage is TRBJ2-2, with a weak D call TRBD1 (6 bases). Germline CDR1 reads LGHNA; CDR2 reads YSLEER. The germline V and J ends were trimmed by 1 base and 6 bases, with 12 bases remaining between them. This CDR3 region has 15 residues. The CDR3 coding sequence is TGCGCCAGCAGCCAAGTCCACCAGGGGTCCGGGGAGCTGTTTTTT. This gives the protein CASSQVHQGSGELFF.

The chain recombines TRBV7-6 with TRBJ2-2; a possible D gene is TRBD2 (5 bases). With 1 base removed from V and 6 bases from J, the gap between germline ends came to 12 bases. The CDR3 spans 15 residues. Looked up from germline, CDR1 is SGHVS and CDR2 is FNYEAQ. The CDR3 here is CASSLVASFAGELFF. CDR3 in DNA: TGTGCCAGCAGCTTAGTTGCTAGCTTCGCCGGGGAGCTGTTTTTT.

This chain links TRBV9 with TRBJ2-1, with D uncertain. Germline V gives CDR1 SGDLS, CDR2 YYNGEE. The CDR3 contains 16 residues. Trimming pared 3 bases from V and 4 bases from J, leaving 17 bases between. The CDR3 nucleotides read TGTGCCAGCAGCGCCTCGTTAGGACCCGCATACAATGAGCAGTTCTTC. Residues: CASSASLGPAYNEQFF.

V is TRBV5-1 and J is TRBJ1-1, with D unresolved. Trimming removed 2 bases at V and 2 bases at J, with 7 bases between. Germline V lookup: CDR1 SGHRS, CDR2 YFSETQ. This CDR3 region has 13 residues. The CDR3 here is CASSFTGNTEAFF. CDR3 bases: TGCGCCAGCAGCTTTACGGGAAACACTGAAGCTTTCTTT.

V gene TRBV5-6 combines with J gene TRBJ1-2; no clear D. The V gene's germline CDR1 is SGHDT and CDR2 YYEEEE. This CDR3 is built from 13 residues. V gave up 2 bases and J gave up 2 bases, with 7 bases separating them. CDR3 protein: CASSFGRNYGYTF. In DNA form, the CDR3 reads TGTGCCAGCAGCTTCGGCAGGAACTATGGCTACACCTTC.